The 9 T cell receptor beta chains below were found in one sample sequenced in a study of shared clonotypes between healthy human individuals. TCRdb's table, derived via immunoSEQ multiplex PCR, lists solely in-frame clones and lacks some. The profile covers 2,500,000 or so clones, with approximately 94% appearing a single time and over 0.12% taken by the ten largest. The material sequenced was naive CD4+ T cells sorted from blood. Subset here: CD45RA+ positively selected. The receptors come from a man younger than 30 in good health.

The chain couples TRBV7-6 to TRBJ2-5, with TRBD2 matching over 8 bases. After removal of 3 bases from V and 5 bases from J, the junction contained 14 bases not matched to a gene. The CDR3 totals 17 residues. Germline lookup yields CDR1 SGHVS and CDR2 FNYEAQ. The CDR3 sequence is CASSFGYGGAVNETQYF. In DNA, the CDR3 is TGTGCCAGCAGCTTTGGTTACGGGGGGGCCGTAAATGAGACCCAGTACTTC.

This clone was seen just once. The V gene is TRBV21-1, the J gene TRBJ1-2; the table's D gene call, TRBD1, was not cross checked with the DNA. TRBV21-1 is termed a pseudogene. The CDR3 totals 15 residues. The CDR3 coding sequence is TGTGCCAGCAGCAAATATGGCAGGGGCTTGAATGGCTACACCTTC. Protein sequence: CASSKYGRGLNGYTF.

The chain has TRBV7-2 and TRBJ2-3; D is unresolved. The CDR3 covers 15 residues. CDR1 and CDR2 from the germline V gene are SGHTA and FQGNSA. Deletions cut 6 bases from V and 4 bases from J, with 17 bases between. CDR3 residues: CASRQTGVKADTQYF. The CDR3 DNA sequence: TGTGCCAGCAGACAAACCGGCGTAAAGGCAGATACGCAGTATTTT.

V usage is TRBV18 and J usage is TRBJ1-2; D call uncertain. Between the trimmed V and J ends, which lost 6 bases and 8 bases, there was a span of 16 bases. Per the germline V gene, CDR1 is KGHSH and CDR2 is LQKENI. The CDR3 contains 13 residues. The CDR3 DNA sequence: TGTGCCAGCTCGCCAAGGAAAGGTGAAGGCTACACCTTC. Its translation: CASSPRKGEGYTF.

This sequence joins TRBV7-9 and TRBJ2-5, with D perhaps assigned TRBD1 or TRBD2 (7 bases each). CDR1 and CDR2 (germline): SEHNR, FQNEAQ (reference sequence). The CDR3 extends over 13 amino acids. V dropped 7 bases and J dropped 6 bases, with 15 bases sitting between them. CDR3 protein: CASKGGGAKTQYF. The CDR3 DNA reads as TGTGCCAGCAAGGGAGGGGGCGCGAAGACCCAGTACTTC.

This chain links TRBV18 with TRBJ2-7; the match to TRBD1 covers 9 bases. The CDR3 length is 15 residues. Per the germline V gene, CDR1 is KGHSH and CDR2 is LQKENI. The junction had 9 bases not matched to a gene; V was cut back by 5 bases and J by 4 bases. In nucleotides, the CDR3 is TGTGCCAGCTCAACCGCGGGACAGGGCACATACGAGCAGTACTTC. Amino acid sequence: CASSTAGQGTYEQYF.

In its sample, this clone was seen a few times. J is TRBJ1-5 and V is TRBV5-6; the match to TRBD1 covers 9 bases. This CDR3 region has 13 residues. V lost 1 base, J lost 14 bases, and 7 bases stayed unmatched. Germline V gene lookup returns CDR1 SGHDT and CDR2 YYEEEE. This chain's CDR3 is CASSLQPGQGEHF. CDR3 nucleotide sequence: TGTGCCAGCAGCTTGCAGCCGGGACAGGGAGAGCATTTT.

This clone was observed once. The V and J genes are TRBV5-6 and TRBJ2-7; possibly TRBD1 for D (6 bases). V was clipped by 2 bases and J by 2 bases, with 8 bases between them. Looked up from germline, CDR1 is SGHDT and CDR2 is YYEEEE. The CDR3 length is 13 residues. DNA of the CDR3: TGTGCCAGCAGCTTCAGGGGCCCCTACGAGCAGTACTTC. This sequence encodes CASSFRGPYEQYF.

The rearrangement links TRBV10-3 to TRBJ2-1, with D unresolved. The V gene lost 4 bases and the J gene lost 6 bases, with 13 bases spanning the gap. CDR1 is ENHRY and CDR2 is SYGVKD in the germline V gene. The length of the CDR3 is 14 residues. The CDR3 DNA sequence: TGTGCCATCAGTGGCCTGGGAATCCCCAATGAGCAGTTCTTC. Protein product: CAISGLGIPNEQFF.